The 19 T cell receptor beta chains in this list originate from one sample, sequenced in a study of T cell responses to AZD1222 COVID-19 vaccine. The protocol was immunoSEQ multiplex PCR, while the TCRdb copy is restricted to in-frame clones and leaves out a portion. The table has tens of thousands of clones, roughly 84% seen once. The starting material was peripheral blood, obtained on day 0 of AZD1222 vaccination. These receptor sequences come from an adult in good health.

The V and J genes are TRBV5-1 and TRBJ1-6; TRBD1 matches 7 bases. The CDR3 is made up of 15 amino acids. CDR1 and CDR2 from the germline V gene are SGHRS and YFSETQ. V was clipped by 3 bases and J by 8 bases; unmatched bases: 8. CDR3 sequence (DNA): TGCGCCAGCAGCTCTACAGGGGAGAAACATTCACCCCTCCACTTT. This codes for CASSSTGEKHSPLHF.

This clone occurred once. The rearrangement joins TRBV11-2 to TRBJ2-3, with 8 nucleotides matching TRBD2. The trim removed 4 bases at V and 4 bases at J, leaving 10 bases unmatched. There are 16 residues in the CDR3. Germline V lookup: CDR1 SGHAT, CDR2 FQNNGV. CDR3 DNA: TGTGCCAGCAGCTCCCCCGGGACTAGAGACCCAGATACGCAGTATTTT. Translating it yields CASSSPGTRDPDTQYF.

This sequence joins TRBV28 and TRBJ2-3; 8 positions match TRBD1. CDR1 and CDR2 from the germline V gene are MDHEN and SYDVKM. V trimming: 2 bases; J trimming: 2 bases; junction bases outside the gene matches: 6. The CDR3 loop spans 16 amino acids. The CDR3 DNA follows: TGTGCCAGCAGTTTAGCCGGGGGACAGGACACAGATACGCAGTATTTT. Translation gives CASSLAGGQDTDTQYF.

V and J are TRBV6-4 and TRBJ2-1; D is ambiguous. V was cut by 5 bases and J by 0 bases, with 14 bases left in between. From germline, CDR1 is MRHNA and CDR2 SNTAGT. The CDR3 spans 16 residues. CDR3 loop: CASSKLERSSYNEQFF. The CDR3 nucleotides are TGTGCCAGCAGTAAGCTAGAAAGGAGCTCCTACAATGAGCAGTTCTTC.

This chain uses TRBV7-3 with TRBJ1-1; D perhaps matches TRBD1 (5 bases). The CDR3 is made up of 13 amino acids. Trimming stripped 2 bases from V and 5 bases from J, with 9 bases between. From germline, CDR1 is SGHTA and CDR2 FQGTGA. Here the CDR3 DNA reads TGTGCCAGCAGCTTATCGTCAGGGACTGAAGCTTTCTTT. Translated: CASSLSSGTEAFF. Full variable domain (rest looked up from reference TRBV7-3 and TRBJ1-1): GAGVSQTPSNKVTEKGKYVELRCDPISGHTALYWYRQSLGQGPEFLIYFQGTGAADDSGLPNDRFFAVRPEGSVSTLKIQRTERGDSAVYLCASSLSSGTEAFFGQGTRLTVV.

This clone turned up a few times. The chain has TRBV2 and TRBJ1-2, with D maybe TRBD1 (5 bases). V lost 6 bases and J 4 bases, leaving 18 bases between the germline ends. Germline assignment: CDR1 SNHLY and CDR2 FYNNEI. The CDR3 contains 15 residues. The CDR3 DNA is TGTGCCAGCAGAGGCTCAGGGAGGATGAGCTATGGCTACACCTTC. Translation: CASRGSGRMSYGYTF. Drawing the rest from reference TRBV2 and TRBJ1-2, the complete variable domain is EPEVTQTPSHQVTQMGQEVILRCVPISNHLYFYWYRQILGQKVEFLVSFYNNEISEKSEIFDDQFSVERPDGSNFTLKIRSTKLEDSAMYFCASRGSGRMSYGYTFGSGTRLTVV.

The sample holds a few counts of this clone. This rearrangement joins TRBV5-4 to TRBJ1-4; D not certain. CDR1 is SGHNT, CDR2 YYREEE, per germline (reference sequence). The CDR3 length is 14 residues. V shed 0 bases and J shed 4 bases, with 7 bases lying between them. This CDR3 reads CASSLEGINEKLFF. CDR3 coding DNA: TGTGCCAGCAGCTTGGAAGGGATTAATGAAAAACTGTTTTTT.

The genes are TRBV30 and TRBJ2-1; D ambiguous. V was trimmed by 4 bases and J by 0 bases, leaving 10 bases between them. Germline CDR1 is GTSNPN and CDR2 is SVGIG (reference sequence). The CDR3 extends over 14 amino acids. As DNA, the CDR3 is TGTGCCTGGAAAGCACCACCCTCCTACAATGAGCAGTTCTTC. Translating gives CAWKAPPSYNEQFF.

In its sample, this clone was seen once. The chain employs TRBV9 and TRBJ1-3, with D unclear. The V gene's germline CDR1 is SGDLS and CDR2 YYNGEE. The germline V and J ends were trimmed by 0 bases and 0 bases, with 10 bases remaining between them. This CDR3 spans 16 amino acids. The DNA for the CDR3 is TGTGCCAGCAGCGTAGCTCGGGCAGACTCTGGAAACACCATATATTTT. Protein: CASSVARADSGNTIYF.

This clone appeared a few times. The rearrangement joins TRBV6-4 to TRBJ1-5, with a weak D call TRBD1 (5 bases). The V end lost 5 bases, the J end lost 1 base, and 6 bases lay between the germline ends. This CDR3 comprises 13 residues. CDR1 and CDR2 (germline): MRHNA, SNTAGT. The CDR3 DNA follows: TGTGCCAGCAGTCGGGACAGCAATCAGCCCCAGCATTTT. It yields the protein CASSRDSNQPQHF.

The chain is built from TRBV20-1 and TRBJ1-3, with TRBD1 identical over 11 bases. Germline CDR1 reads DFQATT; CDR2 reads SNEGSKA (reference sequence). The ends lost 5 bases at V and 4 bases at J; junction bases unmatched: 7. CDR3 length: 15 residues. DNA for the CDR3: TGCAGTGCTGGTGAGGACAGGGGGCGAGGAAACACCATATATTTT. Protein sequence: CSAGEDRGRGNTIYF.

The chain carries TRBV5-4 and TRBJ2-5, with 8 bases matching TRBD1. Germline CDR1 and CDR2: SGHNT and YYREEE (reference sequence). The CDR3 runs 18 residues. The J segment lost 4 bases and the V segment lost 2 bases, leaving 16 bases of the junction unmatched. The CDR3 sequence: CASSLLKSGQVFGETQYF. CDR3 bases: TGTGCCAGCAGCTTACTCAAGTCGGGACAGGTTTTCGGAGAGACCCAGTACTTC.

This chain connects TRBV27 to TRBJ1-1, with D possibly matching TRBD1 (6 bases). CDR1 is MNHEY and CDR2 is SMNVEV in the germline V gene (reference sequence). The V gene lost 5 bases and the J gene lost 5 bases, with 15 bases spanning the gap. This CDR3 has 14 residues. The CDR3: CASSKQGGDTEAFF. CDR3 nucleotide sequence: TGTGCCAGCAGTAAACAGGGAGGGGATACTGAAGCTTTCTTT.

Here the CDR3 DNA reads TGTGCCAGCAGCCAAGATGGCAGCCCCTTCTCTGGAAACACCATATATTTT. Translating it yields CASSQDGSPFSGNTIYF. The J gene is TRBJ1-3, the V gene TRBV4-2; D not resolved. The CDR3 loop spans 17 amino acids. The V and J ends lost 0 bases and 0 bases respectively, with 12 bases between them. Per germline, CDR1 LGHNA and CDR2 YNFKEQ.

This clone was seen a single time. J is TRBJ2-6 and V is TRBV5-1; D may be TRBD1 (6 bases). V was clipped by 1 base and J by 3 bases, with 8 bases between them. The CDR3 contains 15 residues. Germline CDR1 SGHRS, CDR2 YFSETQ. CDR3 DNA: TGCGCCAGCAGCTTGCCAGGGGATGGGGCCAACGTCCTGACTTTC. Translation gives CASSLPGDGANVLTF.

The chain uses TRBV4-1 and TRBJ1-2; D is undetermined. The germline V gene has CDR1 MGHRA and CDR2 YSYEKL. V was clipped by 4 bases and J by 4 bases, with 16 bases between them. The CDR3 runs to 15 residues. CDR3 protein: CASSPLVGSGYGYTF. The CDR3 coding sequence is TGCGCCAGCAGCCCATTGGTCGGGTCGGGCTATGGCTACACCTTC.

The genes are TRBV30 and TRBJ2-7; D unclear. Germline V gives CDR1 GTSNPN, CDR2 SVGIG (reference sequence). The CDR3 extends over 12 amino acids. Trimming left V 3 bases short and J 5 bases short, with 11 bases between. This CDR3 reads CAWRIDGHEQYF. The CDR3 region has the DNA TGTGCCTGGAGAATTGACGGCCACGAGCAGTACTTC.

The V call is TRBV2, the J call TRBJ1-3; D is uncertain. This CDR3 contains 14 residues. V lost 6 bases, J lost 0 bases, and 9 bases lay in between. The germline gives CDR1 SNHLY, CDR2 FYNNEI. As DNA, the CDR3 is TGTGCCAGCAGGGCCGTAAGCTCTGGAAACACCATATATTTT. It yields the protein CASRAVSSGNTIYF.

This chain uses TRBV6-1 with TRBJ2-5; possibly TRBD1 for D (6 bases). CDR1 and CDR2 (germline): MNHNS, SASEGT. Deletions cut 0 bases from V and 3 bases from J, with 20 bases between. The CDR3 covers 18 residues. Here the CDR3 DNA reads TGTGCCAGCAGTGAAGCGAGTAAGTTTGTGACAGGCGAAGAGACCCAGTACTTC. Protein: CASSEASKFVTGEETQYF.